Listed here are 18 T cell receptor beta chains from one sample, sequenced in a study of tissue T cells after allogeneic stem cell transplantation. Here immunoSEQ multiplex PCR was the method, and the copy in TCRdb shows in-frame clones only, minus some. The table includes around 6,000 clones, about half detected once. The time point denotes: mouse harvest day 7 after allogeneic transplant. Tail vein injection delivered 10^7 T-cell-depleted bone marrow cells and 10^6 splenic CD5+ T cells. The sample consisted of gut tissue. The receptors stem from a female BALB/c mouse given C57BL/6 T cells with graft-versus-host disease after an allogeneic hematopoietic cell transplant.

This clone was recorded once. Gene labels here are mouse ones. Read sequence stops 1 residue before the CDR3 end, and the germline J gene provides the missing end. This chain uses TRBV12-2 with TRBJ1-6; 9 positions match TRBD1. TRBJ1-6 belongs to the ORF category, with a function that is uncertain. There are 15 residues in the CDR3. Germline V gene lookup returns CDR1 SGHLS and CDR2 HYDKME. Germline trimming cut 2 bases from V and 5 bases from J; bases unmatched to any gene: 3. CDR3 DNA, as far as it was read: TGTGCCAGCTCTCCCCGGGACAGGGATAATTCGCCCCTCTAC. The encoded protein is CASSPRDRDNSPLY. The complete CDR3 protein is CASSPRDRDNSPLYF.

To note about this clone: Gene names and germline refer to mouse. The read comes to an end 1 residue before the CDR3 does, leaving the germline J gene to fill in the end. The chain has TRBV5 and TRBJ2-5, with TRBD2 identical over 12 bases. Germline V gene lookup returns CDR1 LGHNA and CDR2 YNLKQL (reference sequence). This CDR3 has 16 residues. J was trimmed by 5 bases and V by 4 bases; bases with no gene match: 7. CDR3 residues: CASSPRLGGRGDTQYF. CDR3 DNA (partial): TGTGCCAGCAGCCCTCGACTGGGGGGGCGCGGAGACACCCAGTAC.

As concerns this clone: Gene names and germline match the mouse. The CDR3 is cut off 1 residue early in the read; its end comes from the germline J gene. The rearrangement links TRBV3 to TRBJ2-2; 10 nucleotides line up with TRBD1. Trimming removed 4 bases from V and 3 bases from J; junction bases left unmatched: 2. This CDR3 has 15 residues. Germline values: CDR1 SNHLY, CDR2 FYNGKV (reference sequence). Partial CDR3 DNA: TGTGCCAGCAGCTCGACAGGGGGCCACACCGGGCAGCTCTAC. Translated: CASSSTGGHTGQLY. The whole CDR3 protein reads CASSSTGGHTGQLYF.

This clone was counted only a few times. Genes here carry mouse names. The sequenced CDR3 bases are TGTGCCAGCAGTCCGGACAGGGTAAGAGGAAATACGCTCTAT. Amino acids: CASSPDRVRGNTLY. The CDR3 in full is CASSPDRVRGNTLYF. The chain combines TRBV26 with TRBJ1-3; TRBD1 matches at 8 bases. The CDR3 end is not reached by the read, which stops 1 residue before it; the germline J gene fills it in. The CDR3 has 15 amino acids. V lost 4 bases to trimming and J lost 4 bases; unmatched junction nucleotides: 6. Germline lookup yields CDR1 KGHPV and CDR2 FQNQEV (reference sequence). Together with reference TRBV26 and TRBJ1-3, the CDR3 gives the full variable domain: NSKVIQTPRYLVKGQGQKAKMRCIPEKGHPVVFWYQQNKNNEFKFLINFQNQEVLQQIDMTEKRFSAECPSNSPCSLEIQSSEAGDSALYLCASSPDRVRGNTLYFGEGSRLIVV.

For this clone: Gene names are the mouse ones. The read finishes 1 residue shy of the CDR3 end, and the germline J gene is used to complete it. The chain links TRBV23 to TRBJ2-3; TRBD1, as called in the table, went unchecked against the DNA. The CDR3 spans 13 residues. Germline assignment: CDR1 KGHTA and CDR2 FQNQQP. The CDR3 sequence: CSSSQSGSETLYF. CDR3 bases read: TGCTCCAGCAGTCAATCAGGGTCAGAAACGCTGTAT.

For this clone: These gene names are mouse names. The read gets to within 1 residue of the CDR3 end, and the germline J gene fills in the rest. The genes are TRBV3 and TRBJ1-2; TRBD1 aligns across 7 bases. The V gene's germline CDR1 is SNHLY and CDR2 FYNGKV (reference sequence). V lost 6 bases to trimming and J lost 2 bases; unmatched junction nucleotides: 0. The CDR3 has 12 residues. Incomplete CDR3 DNA: TGTGCCAGCAGACAGGGGAACTCCGACTACACC. Amino acids: CASRQGNSDYT. The CDR3 as a whole reads CASRQGNSDYTF. Looking up the rest from reference TRBV3 and TRBJ1-2 gives the full variable domain: GPKVLQIPSHQIIDMGQMVTLNCDPVSNHLYFYWYKQILGQQMEFLVNFYNGKVMEKSKLFKDQFSVERPDGSYFTLKIQPTALEDSAVYFCASRQGNSDYTFGSGTRLLVI.

About this clone: Mouse gene names and germline throughout. The CDR3 end lies 1 residue beyond the end of the read and is filled in from the germline J gene. The chain couples TRBV3 to TRBJ2-4, with D unclear. This CDR3 is built from 12 residues. The V gene's germline CDR1 is SNHLY and CDR2 FYNGKV (reference sequence). The V and J ends lost 4 bases and 0 bases respectively, with 2 bases between them. The chain's CDR3 is CASSSSQNTLYF. The CDR3 bases that were read are TGTGCCAGCAGCTCTAGTCAAAACACCTTGTAC.

Points on this clone: The listed genes are named as in mouse. The read finishes 1 residue shy of the CDR3 end, and the germline J gene is used to complete it. The chain links TRBV26 to TRBJ2-4; D unclear. The length of the CDR3 is 15 residues. The V end was cut by 0 bases, the J end by 0 bases, with 7 bases between. Germline CDR1 KGHPV, CDR2 FQNQEV (reference sequence). The DNA read from the CDR3 is TGTGCCAGCAGTCTGTCCGGCAATAGTCAAAACACCTTGTAC. Translation gives CASSLSGNSQNTLY. The whole CDR3 is CASSLSGNSQNTLYF.

This clone was counted only a few times. The genes are named according to mouse. Read sequence stops 1 residue before the CDR3 end, and the germline J gene provides the missing end. The chain is built from TRBV12-2 and TRBJ2-5; 8 nucleotides match TRBD1. The germline gives CDR1 SGHLS, CDR2 HYDKME. With 0 bases clipped from V and 6 bases from J, the junction kept 4 bases outside the gene matches. This CDR3 has 14 amino acids. CDR3 bases read: TGTGCCAGCTCTCTCGACAGGGGAAGCGACACCCAGTAC. Translating it yields CASSLDRGSDTQY. The whole CDR3 reads CASSLDRGSDTQYF.

This clone was seen only a few times. Gene labels here are mouse ones. The read finishes 1 residue shy of the CDR3 end, and the germline J gene is used to complete it. V is TRBV4 and J is TRBJ2-7, with 11 bases identical to TRBD2. This CDR3 comprises 14 residues. Germline CDR1 and CDR2: LGHDT and YNNKQL (reference sequence). V lost 5 bases to trimming and J lost 7 bases; unmatched junction nucleotides: 7. CDR3 in amino acids: CASSHWGGAGEQYF. The CDR3 DNA, read in part, is TGTGCCAGCAGCCACTGGGGGGGCGCGGGGGAACAGTAC.

This clone appeared once. Germline and genes here are mouse. The sequenced fragment ends 1 residue before the CDR3 boundary, so the rest is inferred from the germline J gene. This chain links TRBV13-2 with TRBJ2-1; 7 bases agree with TRBD2. Germline CDR1 NNHNN, CDR2 SYGAGS (reference sequence). Trimming removed 5 bases from V and 7 bases from J; junction bases left unmatched: 3. There are 12 residues in the CDR3. The CDR3: CASGSGGAEQFF. The covered CDR3 bases are TGTGCCAGCGGCTCGGGGGGGGCTGAGCAGTTC.

As concerns this clone: Mouse gene names and germline throughout. Sequencing ends 1 residue short of the CDR3 end; the germline J gene provides the rest. The chain employs TRBV13-3 and TRBJ2-7; D is undetermined. V was cut by 7 bases and J by 1 base, with 0 bases left in between. This CDR3 is built from 9 residues. In germline, CDR1 is NNHDY, CDR2 SYVADS. Incomplete CDR3 DNA: TGTGCCAGCTCCTATGAACAGTAC. It yields the protein CASSYEQY. From start to end, the CDR3 is CASSYEQYF.

In regard to this clone: Genes and germline come from the mouse. The sequenced CDR3 bases are TGTGCCAGCTCTGGGACTGGGGAAACGCTGTAT. Residues: CASSGTGETLY. The entire CDR3 sequence reads CASSGTGETLYF. The V call is TRBV12-2, the J call TRBJ2-3; the match to TRBD2 covers 9 bases. The sequenced fragment ends 1 residue before the CDR3 boundary, so the rest is inferred from the germline J gene. This CDR3 is built from 12 residues. Germline loops: CDR1 SGHLS, CDR2 HYDKME. The junction had 0 bases not matched to a gene; V was cut back by 3 bases and J by 6 bases.

This clone was found a few times. The genes and germline here are from mouse. The CDR3 extends 1 residue past the end of the read, so its final part is completed from the germline J gene. The chain employs TRBV2 and TRBJ2-5; TRBD2 matches at 7 bases. Germline-derived CDR1 and CDR2 are LGHNA and YSYQKL. V dropped 0 bases and J dropped 4; count of bases not matched to a gene: 1. The CDR3 runs to 14 residues. The CDR3: CASSQDGGKDTQYF. Partial CDR3 DNA: TGTGCCAGCAGCCAAGATGGGGGGAAAGACACCCAGTAC.

In regard to this clone: Mouse gene names apply. The read halts 1 residue ahead of the CDR3 end, with the missing end drawn from the germline J gene. The V call is TRBV12-2, the J call TRBJ2-5, with no clear D. V lost 0 bases, J lost 0 bases, and 9 bases lay in between. This CDR3 region has 15 residues. CDR1 SGHLS and CDR2 HYDKME come from the germline V gene. The CDR3 sequence is CASSLEGFNQDTQYF. The sequenced part of the CDR3 DNA is TGTGCCAGCTCTCTCGAGGGATTTAACCAAGACACCCAGTAC.

Points on this clone: Gene names are the mouse ones. The read ends 1 residue before the CDR3 terminus; that terminus is restored from the germline J gene. The chain uses TRBV26 and TRBJ2-2; D is possibly TRBD1 (5 bases). CDR1 KGHPV and CDR2 FQNQEV come from the germline V gene (reference sequence). The V gene lost 7 bases and the J gene lost 0 bases, with 9 bases spanning the gap. This CDR3 contains 14 residues. The CDR3 spells CASKRTTNTGQLYF. CDR3 DNA, as far as it was read: TGTGCCAGCAAACGGACAACAAACACCGGGCAGCTCTAC.

This clone was seen more than once but under ten times. The gene symbols are mouse symbols. CDR3: CASSQEAGYAEQFF. The covered CDR3 bases are TGTGCCAGCAGCCAAGAAGCGGGATATGCTGAGCAGTTC. J is TRBJ2-1 and V is TRBV5; D uncertain. The read stops 1 residue short of the end of the CDR3; the missing end is completed from the germline J gene. The CDR3 loop spans 14 amino acids. V was clipped by 0 bases and J by 4 bases, with 7 bases between them. Germline-derived CDR1 and CDR2 are LGHNA and YNLKQL (reference sequence).

In regard to this clone: Gene names are mouse gene names. The read ends 1 residue early relative to the CDR3; the germline J gene fills the gap. The gene calls are TRBV15 and TRBJ2-1; D might be TRBD1 or TRBD2, each matching 6 bases. Trimming left V 3 bases short and J 6 bases short, with 12 bases between. The CDR3 sequence is 14 residues long. From germline, CDR1 is SGHND and CDR2 FRSKSL. The CDR3 sequence: CASSFGGSGAEQFF. The covered CDR3 bases are TGTGCCAGCAGTTTTGGGGGCTCGGGTGCTGAGCAGTTC.